The rows below give T cell receptor beta chains drawn from one sample of a study of OX40 agonist ivuxolimab in advanced cancers. Only in-frame clones appear in the TCRdb table, and some are missing; sequencing was by immunoSEQ multiplex PCR. Of more than 50,000 clones listed, approximately 94% are singletons. The source material was CD4+ or CD8+ T cells sorted from blood, sampled in a trial of the OX40 agonist ivuxolimab. The receptors originated from an adult with an advanced solid tumor such as melanoma, head and neck, liver or kidney cancer. The conserved cysteine and the conserved F or W are not part of the CDR3 here. D genes are given only for firm matches.

d_gene: NA; v_gene: TRBV5-1; CDR3aa: ASSRENTDTQY
d_gene: TRBD1; v_gene: TRBV28; CDR3aa: ASSAQQGVGGNTIY
d_gene: NA; v_gene: TRBV7-9; CDR3aa: ASSLAVRPYEQY
d_gene: TRBD2; v_gene: TRBV9; CDR3aa: ASSFRIAGGPIEETQY
d_gene: NA; v_gene: TRBV6-5; CDR3aa: ASSYSTQQANTEAF
d_gene: NA; v_gene: TRBV11-1; CDR3aa: ASSRRSEAGEKLF
d_gene: TRBD1; v_gene: TRBV27; CDR3aa: ASSLSRQGDYEQY
d_gene: TRBD1; v_gene: TRBV6-1; CDR3aa: AGRTGGTEAF
d_gene: NA; v_gene: TRBV5-6; CDR3aa: ASSLLIASDTQY
d_gene: NA; v_gene: TRBV5-6; CDR3aa: ASSLVWQEETQY
d_gene: NA; v_gene: TRBV6-5; CDR3aa: ASSSRSGYT
d_gene: NA; v_gene: TRBV7-8; CDR3aa: ASSPSRYEQY
d_gene: NA; v_gene: TRBV4-2; CDR3aa: ASSQDRGSYEQY
d_gene: TRBD1; v_gene: TRBV7-9; CDR3aa: ASSSPGQKETQY
d_gene: TRBD2; v_gene: TRBV27; CDR3aa: ASAGGVTYEQY
d_gene: NA; v_gene: TRBV7-9; CDR3aa: ASSSVTFGTGTDTQY
d_gene: NA; v_gene: TRBV28; CDR3aa: ASNGLDYGYT
d_gene: NA; v_gene: TRBV29-1; CDR3aa: SGTDSSGAQY
d_gene: NA; v_gene: TRBV4-2; CDR3aa: ASSQEGGDSYNEQF
d_gene: TRBD2; v_gene: TRBV7-2; CDR3aa: ASSLGLAGRQF
d_gene: NA; v_gene: TRBV7-9; CDR3aa: ASSLGQPGNTEAF
d_gene: NA; v_gene: TRBV27; CDR3aa: ASASGSPYEQY
d_gene: NA; v_gene: TRBV6-7; CDR3aa: ASSFDCAYEQY